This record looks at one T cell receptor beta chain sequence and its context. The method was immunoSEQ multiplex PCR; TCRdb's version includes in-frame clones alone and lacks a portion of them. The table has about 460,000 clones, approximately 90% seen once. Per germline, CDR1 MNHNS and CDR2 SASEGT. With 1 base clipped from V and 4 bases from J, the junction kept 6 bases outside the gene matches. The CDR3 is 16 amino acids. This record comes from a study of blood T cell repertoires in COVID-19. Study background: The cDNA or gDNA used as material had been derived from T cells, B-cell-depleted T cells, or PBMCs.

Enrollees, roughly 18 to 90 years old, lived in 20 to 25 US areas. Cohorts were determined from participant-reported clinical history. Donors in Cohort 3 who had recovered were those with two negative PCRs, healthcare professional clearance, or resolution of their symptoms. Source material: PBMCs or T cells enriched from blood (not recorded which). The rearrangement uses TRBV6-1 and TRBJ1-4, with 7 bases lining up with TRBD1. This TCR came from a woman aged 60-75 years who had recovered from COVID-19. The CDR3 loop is CASSEGSTGINEKLFF. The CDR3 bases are TGTGCCAGCAGTGAAGGTTCGACAGGGATTAATGAAAAACTGTTTTTT.